Listed below are T cell receptor beta chains from one sample, sequenced in a study of cytomegalovirus exposure and HLA in healthy donors. Assay: immunoSEQ multiplex PCR; the TCRdb copy retains only in-frame clones and omits some. Among tens of thousands of clones listed, about four fifths were seen once. The specimen was PBMCs. All receptors come from a young man in good health and CMV-seronegative. CDR3s include the opening cysteine and the closing phenylalanine or tryptophan. A D gene is named only where the DNA matches it firmly.

D gene: .
J gene: TRBJ1-3
V gene: TRBV19
CDR3 protein: CASSSAVRGAVGNTIYF

D gene: TRBD1
J gene: TRBJ1-1
V gene: TRBV7-2
CDR3 protein: CASSLRQGSYYTEAFF

D gene: .
J gene: TRBJ2-1
V gene: TRBV4-3
CDR3 protein: CASSQDWGGALRIYNEQFF

D gene: TRBD1
J gene: TRBJ1-1
V gene: TRBV28
CDR3 protein: CASSFVGQGDTEAFF

D gene: TRBD1
J gene: TRBJ2-7
V gene: TRBV4-1
CDR3 protein: CASSQDLLGQGSYEQYF

D gene: .
J gene: TRBJ1-1
V gene: TRBV6-5
CDR3 protein: CASSYSWGDTEAFF

D gene: TRBD1
J gene: TRBJ1-1
V gene: TRBV28
CDR3 protein: CASSLGDRGNTEAFF

D gene: TRBD2
J gene: TRBJ2-7
V gene: TRBV6-5
CDR3 protein: CASSTTSGGSYEQYF

D gene: .
J gene: TRBJ2-7
V gene: TRBV29-1
CDR3 protein: CSVAGQLFYEQYF

D gene: .
J gene: TRBJ1-4
V gene: TRBV6-5
CDR3 protein: CASSYSRTFNEKLFF

D gene: .
J gene: TRBJ1-1
V gene: TRBV7-6
CDR3 protein: CASSPGHLMNTEAFF

D gene: TRBD1
J gene: TRBJ2-5
V gene: TRBV25-1
CDR3 protein: CASRPRTGVPQETQYF

D gene: .
J gene: TRBJ2-7
V gene: TRBV7-6
CDR3 protein: CASSTVGGEQYF

D gene: TRBD1
J gene: TRBJ1-2
V gene: TRBV29-1
CDR3 protein: CSVESLSPPGTGYGYTF

D gene: TRBD2
J gene: TRBJ2-1
V gene: TRBV5-4
CDR3 protein: CASSLRLAGVLNEQFF

D gene: TRBD1
J gene: TRBJ1-6
V gene: TRBV30
CDR3 protein: CAYGQGAQNSPLHF

D gene: .
J gene: TRBJ2-1
V gene: TRBV21-1
CDR3 protein: CAISKALTSGGDYNEQFF

D gene: .
J gene: TRBJ2-2
V gene: TRBV19
CDR3 protein: CASNPPDSHTGELFF

D gene: TRBD2
J gene: TRBJ2-2
V gene: TRBV19
CDR3 protein: CASSKAAGGPVGELFF

D gene: .
J gene: TRBJ2-2
V gene: TRBV19
CDR3 protein: CASSIDWATGELFF

D gene: TRBD1
J gene: TRBJ2-3
V gene: TRBV25-1
CDR3 protein: CASRTSGTGGADTQYF

D gene: .
J gene: TRBJ2-2
V gene: TRBV28
CDR3 protein: CASSLIDSNTGELLF

D gene: .
J gene: TRBJ2-7
V gene: TRBV11-2
CDR3 protein: CASSFSYEQYF

D gene: TRBD2
J gene: TRBJ2-2
V gene: TRBV11-2
CDR3 protein: CASSWGGRNTGELFF

D gene: .
J gene: TRBJ2-3
V gene: TRBV19
CDR3 protein: CASNPGGTGYTDTQYF

D gene: .
J gene: TRBJ2-3
V gene: TRBV4-2
CDR3 protein: CASSQDEASGTDTQYF

D gene: TRBD1
J gene: TRBJ1-1
V gene: TRBV4-3
CDR3 protein: CASSQVSGGSAEAFF

D gene: TRBD2
J gene: TRBJ2-3
V gene: TRBV4-2
CDR3 protein: CASSQDFRGGPSTDTQYF

D gene: .
J gene: TRBJ2-2
V gene: TRBV10-1
CDR3 protein: CASSESIQGRTGELFF

D gene: .
J gene: TRBJ2-2
V gene: TRBV27
CDR3 protein: CASSLGHGTGELFF

D gene: .
J gene: TRBJ2-5
V gene: TRBV29-1
CDR3 protein: CSVTTVKETQYF

D gene: .
J gene: TRBJ1-4
V gene: TRBV6-1
CDR3 protein: CASSEDHKLFF

D gene: TRBD1
J gene: TRBJ1-1
V gene: TRBV28
CDR3 protein: CASSRSADRGVFEAFF

D gene: TRBD2
J gene: TRBJ2-1
V gene: TRBV7-9
CDR3 protein: CASSLALAGDNEQFF

D gene: TRBD2
J gene: TRBJ2-1
V gene: TRBV7-9
CDR3 protein: CASSSRFPLLAGGPDEQFF

D gene: .
J gene: TRBJ2-7
V gene: TRBV19
CDR3 protein: CASSNRVSKEYEQYF

D gene: TRBD2
J gene: TRBJ2-7
V gene: TRBV6-6
CDR3 protein: CASSTSGNPYEQYF

D gene: .
J gene: TRBJ1-4
V gene: TRBV19
CDR3 protein: CASTDLPDRSNEKLFF

D gene: .
J gene: TRBJ2-5
V gene: TRBV10-3
CDR3 protein: CAISIGGVRETQYF

D gene: TRBD1
J gene: TRBJ1-6
V gene: TRBV27
CDR3 protein: CASSPGTGGLGAFNSPLHF

D gene: .
J gene: TRBJ1-5
V gene: TRBV10-3
CDR3 protein: CAISGEVSNQPQHF

D gene: .
J gene: TRBJ1-5
V gene: TRBV2
CDR3 protein: CASTGGSNQPQHF

D gene: .
J gene: TRBJ1-2
V gene: TRBV28
CDR3 protein: CASRKQGANYGYTF